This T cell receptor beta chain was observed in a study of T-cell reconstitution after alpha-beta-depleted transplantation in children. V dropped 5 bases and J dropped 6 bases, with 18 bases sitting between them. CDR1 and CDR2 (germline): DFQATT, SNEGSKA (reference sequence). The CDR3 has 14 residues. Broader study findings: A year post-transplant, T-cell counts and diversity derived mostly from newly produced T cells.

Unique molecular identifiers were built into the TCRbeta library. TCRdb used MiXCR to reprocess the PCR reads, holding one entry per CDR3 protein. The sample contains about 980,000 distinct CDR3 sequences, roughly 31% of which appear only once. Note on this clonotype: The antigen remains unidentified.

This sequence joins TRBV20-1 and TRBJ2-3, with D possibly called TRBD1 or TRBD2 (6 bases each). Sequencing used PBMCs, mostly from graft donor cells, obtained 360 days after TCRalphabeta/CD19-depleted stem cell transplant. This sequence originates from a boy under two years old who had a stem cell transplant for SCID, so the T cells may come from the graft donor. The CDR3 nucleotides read TGCAGTGCTGATTTACTACGGGGGCGGGATACGCAGTATTTT. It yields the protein CSADLLRGRDTQYF.